Below, 2 T cell receptor beta chains from the same sample are listed, as sequenced in a study of T-cell memory formation after mild COVID-19 (dated by TCRdb to the early 2020s). Library generation was performed with 5' RACE. The sample was run on an Illumina NovaSeq 6000. TCRdb applied fastp at Q25 and MiXCR to the public reads, then kept only in-frame beta chains. For every CDR3 protein sequence, its rows merge into one entry that carries the most common genes and DNA. This sample holds some 320,000 distinct CDR3 sequences; roughly 15% were observed only once. The top ten clonotypes cover around 24% of the sample. The sequencing sample was made of PBMCs or a T cell subset sorted from them (not recorded which). The receptors come from a man aged 18-30 years who had mild COVID-19 (a few samples of this study predate the infection). The sample titles of this study are shuffled in the database, so cell type and time point are left out; the donor was told from shared clones.

This clonotype turned up a few times. V usage is TRBV4-2 and J usage is TRBJ1-4; no definite D call. The ends were cut back, 0 bases at V and 6 bases at J, with 14 bases in the middle. Germline values: CDR1 LGHNA, CDR2 YNFKEQ. This CDR3 has 16 amino acids. The CDR3 protein is CASSQDRPAVDEKLFF. Here the CDR3 DNA reads TGTGCCAGCAGCCAAGACCGACCGGCGGTAGATGAAAAACTGTTTTTT.

In this sample, this clonotype turned up a few times. For the CDR3, the DNA is TGTGCCAGCAGTGGGAACAGGAGGAAAGCTGGGGCCAACGTCCTGACTTTC. It is translated as CASSGNRRKAGANVLTF. The V and J genes are TRBV12-3 or TRBV12-4 and TRBJ2-6, with D perhaps TRBD1 or TRBD2 (5 bases each). The CDR3 extends over 17 amino acids. V lost 5 bases, J lost 2 bases, and 16 bases lay in between.